Detailed here is one TCR beta chain. These data come from a study of blood T cell repertoires in COVID-19. The data were produced by immunoSEQ multiplex PCR, yet TCRdb's version contains in-frame clones alone and is incomplete. The sample records 270,000 or so clones, 88% being singletons. V was trimmed by 4 bases and J by 8 bases, leaving 14 bases between them. The CDR3 is 12 amino acids. Germline V gene lookup returns CDR1 GTSNPN and CDR2 SVGIG (reference sequence). This rearrangement joins TRBV30 to TRBJ1-2; D possibly corresponds to TRBD1 (5 bases). Sequencing was done on a sample of PBMCs or T cells enriched from blood (not recorded which). The receptor was isolated from a woman in her thirties or forties with acute COVID-19. CDR3 sequence (DNA): TGTGCCTGGACCCCCCAGGGCGGCGGCTACACCTTC. It specifies CAWTPQGGGYTF.